The sample holds one count of the clone carrying this T cell receptor beta chain. Using immunoSEQ multiplex PCR, the repertoire was profiled, and TCRdb retains in-frame clones only, with some absent. The data contain over 110,000 clones, more than 85% of them seen just once; the ten biggest clones take up approximately 5%. This sample is drawn from a study of T cell responses to AZD1222 COVID-19 vaccine. CDR1 and CDR2 (germline): SGHTS, YDEGEE. The CDR3 is 14 residues long. The V and J ends lost 1 base and 3 bases, in that order; junction bases with no gene match: 3. The sequencing used peripheral blood, collected on day 0 of AZD1222 vaccination. This chain connects TRBV5-8 to TRBJ1-1, with 7 bases that match TRBD1. This TCR came from an adult in good health. The CDR3 is CASSLRDRDTEAFF. The CDR3 DNA is TGTGCCAGCAGCTTGAGAGACAGGGACACTGAAGCTTTCTTT.